This T cell receptor (beta chain) emerged from a study of CD8 T cells in ankylosing spondylitis. General study points: Characteristic of ankylosing spondylitis blood, it appeared, was a TCR beta motif comprising several highly homologous variants.

The V gene's germline CDR1 is SGHTA and CDR2 FQGNSA. The V gene lost 4 bases and the J gene lost 0 bases, with 11 bases spanning the gap. This CDR3 has 15 amino acids. TCRdb re-analysed the 5' RACE reads in MiXCR, keeping a single row per CDR3 protein. This table has roughly 370,000 distinct CDR3 sequences, around 24% appearing once. Comment on this clonotype: What it recognizes is unknown.

This chain links TRBV7-2 with TRBJ2-3, with D possibly being TRBD2 (6 bases). The TCR was taken from a male donor with ankylosing spondylitis. Sequencing was done on a sample of blood, either unsorted or a sorted T cell fraction (not recorded which). The CDR3 DNA is TGTGCCAGCAGCTCCGGAAGCGGGAGCACAGATACGCAGTATTTT. It translates to CASSSGSGSTDTQYF.